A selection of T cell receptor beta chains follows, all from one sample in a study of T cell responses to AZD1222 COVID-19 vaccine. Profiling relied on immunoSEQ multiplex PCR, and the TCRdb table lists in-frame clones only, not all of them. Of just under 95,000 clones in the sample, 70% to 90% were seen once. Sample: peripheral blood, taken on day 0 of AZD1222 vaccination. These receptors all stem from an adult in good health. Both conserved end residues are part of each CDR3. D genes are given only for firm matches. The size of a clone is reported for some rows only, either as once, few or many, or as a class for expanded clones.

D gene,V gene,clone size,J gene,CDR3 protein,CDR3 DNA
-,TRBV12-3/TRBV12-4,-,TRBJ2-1,CASSFSASYRFF,TGTGCCAGCAGTTTCTCCGCTAGCTACCGGTTCTTC
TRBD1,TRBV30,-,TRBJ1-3,CAWSKGQGGGNTIYF,TGTGCCTGGAGTAAAGGACAGGGGGGAGGAAACACCATATATTTT
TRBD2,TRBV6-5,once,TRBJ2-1,CASSSLDFSGGGEQFF,TGTGCCAGCAGTTCCCTGGACTTTTCCGGGGGGGGTGAGCAGTTCTTC
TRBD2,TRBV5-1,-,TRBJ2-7,CASSLGGGSPYEQYF,TGCGCCAGCAGCTTGGGCGGGGGGTCCCCCTACGAGCAGTACTTC
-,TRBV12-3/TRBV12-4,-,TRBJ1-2,CASSSGFYGYTF,TGTGCCAGCAGTTCTGGGTTCTATGGCTACACCTTC
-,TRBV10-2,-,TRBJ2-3,CASWNLGSSTDTQYF,TGCGCCAGCTGGAACCTGGGCAGTAGCACAGATACGCAGTATTTT
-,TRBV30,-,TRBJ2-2,CAWSLRHTGELFF,TGTGCCTGGAGCCTCCGGCACACCGGGGAGCTGTTTTTT
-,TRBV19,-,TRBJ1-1,CASLTGSGNTEAFF,TGTGCCAGTCTCACGGGAAGTGGGAACACTGAAGCTTTCTTT
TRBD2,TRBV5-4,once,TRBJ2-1,CASRSSGGASHEQFF,TGTGCCAGCAGAAGTAGCGGGGGGGCCTCTCATGAGCAGTTCTTC
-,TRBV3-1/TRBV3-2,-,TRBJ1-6,CASSQTGIGSPLHF,TGTGCCAGCAGCCAAACAGGGATAGGTTCACCCCTCCACTTT
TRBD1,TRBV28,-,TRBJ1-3,CASRGQGGNTIYF,TGTGCCAGCAGGGGACAGGGGGGAAACACCATATATTTT
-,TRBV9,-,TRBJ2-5,CASSVEGGVWETQYF,TGTGCCAGCAGCGTAGAGGGGGGTGTATGGGAGACCCAGTACTTC
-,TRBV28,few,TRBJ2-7,CASSLDYEQYF,TGTGCCAGCAGTTTAGACTACGAGCAGTACTTC
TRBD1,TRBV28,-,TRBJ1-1,CASSKPGQGWTEAFF,TGTGCCAGCAGCAAACCGGGACAGGGATGGACTGAAGCTTTCTTT
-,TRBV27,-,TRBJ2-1,CASSPSSGYYNEQFF,TGTGCCAGCAGTCCATCCTCCGGGTACTACAATGAGCAGTTCTTC
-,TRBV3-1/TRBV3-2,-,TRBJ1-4,CASSQGEGKLFF,TGTGCCAGCAGCCAAGGGGAAGGGAAACTGTTTTTT
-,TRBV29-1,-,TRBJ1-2,CSVDRGFYGYTF,TGCAGCGTTGACCGCGGATTCTATGGCTACACCTTC
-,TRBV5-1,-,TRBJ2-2,CASSLRASPGELFF,TGCGCCAGCAGCTTGCGGGCCAGTCCCGGGGAGCTGTTTTTT
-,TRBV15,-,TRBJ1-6,CATSSITGQMSSYNSPLHF,TGTGCCACCAGCAGTATAACAGGGCAAATGAGCTCCTATAATTCACCCCTCCACTTT
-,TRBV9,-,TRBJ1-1,CASSVVPGHGNTEAFF,TGTGCCAGCAGCGTAGTCCCGGGACACGGGAACACTGAAGCTTTCTTT
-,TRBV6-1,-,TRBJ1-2,CASSTPRIGYTF,TGTGCCAGCAGTACCCCGAGGATCGGCTACACCTTC
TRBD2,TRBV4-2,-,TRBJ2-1,CASSQGATATSGGAYNEQFF,TGTGCCAGCAGCCAAGGGGCAACAGCGACTAGCGGGGGGGCTTACAATGAGCAGTTCTTC
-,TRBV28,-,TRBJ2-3,CASSSNRLAGTDTQYF,TGTGCCAGCAGTTCCAACAGACTCGCTGGCACAGATACGCAGTATTTT
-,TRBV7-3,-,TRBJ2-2,CASSPRRDNTGELFF,TGTGCCAGCAGCCCCCGGCGGGACAACACCGGGGAGCTGTTTTTT
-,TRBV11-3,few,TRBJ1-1,CASSSYSYTEAFF,TGTGCCAGCAGCTCTTATTCGTACACTGAAGCTTTCTTT
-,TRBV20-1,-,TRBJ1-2,CSASTPRRGMYGYTF,TGCAGTGCTAGTACGCCCCGGCGGGGGATGTATGGCTACACCTTC
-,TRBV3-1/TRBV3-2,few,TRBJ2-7,CASSQQGLAYEQYF,TGTGCCAGCAGCCAACAGGGGCTCGCCTACGAGCAGTACTTC
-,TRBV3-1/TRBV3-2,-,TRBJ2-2,CASRGVRDTGQLNTGELFF,TGTGCCAGCAGGGGAGTGAGGGATACAGGACAGTTAAACACCGGGGAGCTGTTTTTT
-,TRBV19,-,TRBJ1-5,CASSTQSSNQPQHF,TGTGCCAGTAGTACACAGAGTAGCAATCAGCCCCAGCATTTT
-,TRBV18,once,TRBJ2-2,CASSVRFANTGELFF,TGTGCCAGCTCAGTAAGGTTTGCGAACACCGGGGAGCTGTTTTTT
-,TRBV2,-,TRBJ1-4,CASSEIRGGNEKLFF,TGTGCCAGCAGTGAAATACGAGGGGGTAATGAAAAACTGTTTTTT
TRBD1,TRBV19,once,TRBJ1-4,CASSQGAQTNEKLFF,TGTGCCAGTAGCCAGGGGGCGCAAACTAATGAAAAACTGTTTTTT
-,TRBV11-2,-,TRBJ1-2,CASSLNRDYGYTF,TGTGCCAGCAGCTTAAACAGAGACTATGGCTACACCTTC
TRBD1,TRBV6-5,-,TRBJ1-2,CASTRERDSYGYTF,TGTGCCAGCACTCGAGAGAGGGACAGCTATGGCTACACCTTC
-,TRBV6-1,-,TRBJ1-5,CASSDGRNQPQHF,TGTGCCAGCAGTGATGGACGGAATCAGCCCCAGCATTTT
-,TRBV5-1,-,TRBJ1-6,CASRRAGDNSPLHF,TGCGCCAGCAGAAGGGCAGGGGATAATTCACCCCTCCACTTT
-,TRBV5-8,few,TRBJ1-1,CASSFPGGPHRNTEAFF,TGTGCCAGCAGCTTCCCTGGAGGCCCTCACAGGAACACTGAAGCTTTCTTT
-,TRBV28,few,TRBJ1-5,CASSLTGRGNQPQHF,TGTGCCAGCAGTCTAACCGGACGTGGCAATCAGCCCCAGCATTTT
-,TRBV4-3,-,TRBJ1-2,CASSQDLGVNYGYTF,TGCGCCAGCAGCCAAGATCTGGGGGTGAACTATGGCTACACCTTC
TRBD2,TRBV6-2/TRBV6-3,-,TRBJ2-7,CASSSGGAGSYEQYF,TGTGCCAGCAGTTCCGGGGGGGCCGGGAGCTACGAGCAGTACTTC
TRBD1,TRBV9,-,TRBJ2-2,CASSVGTGRKEVNTGELFF,TGTGCCAGCAGCGTAGGGACAGGGCGAAAGGAAGTGAACACCGGGGAGCTGTTTTTT
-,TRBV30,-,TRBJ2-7,CAWSRRGRQYF,TGTGCCTGGAGTCGTCGTGGTCGACAGTACTTC
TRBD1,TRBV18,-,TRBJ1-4,CASSPQLTGETNEKLFF,TGTGCCAGCTCACCGCAGCTAACAGGGGAGACTAATGAAAAACTGTTTTTT
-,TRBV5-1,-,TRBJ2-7,CASKGSADGSGQYF,TGCGCCAGCAAGGGATCCGCGGATGGCTCCGGGCAGTACTTC
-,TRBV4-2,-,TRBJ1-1,CASSLGLNTEAFF,TGTGCCAGCAGCCTAGGACTGAACACTGAAGCTTTCTTT
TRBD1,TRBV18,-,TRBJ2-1,CASSPRRDRVDEQFF,TGTGCCAGCTCACCTAGGAGGGACAGGGTCGATGAGCAGTTCTTC
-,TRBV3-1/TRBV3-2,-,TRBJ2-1,CASSQGGNEQFF,TGTGCCAGCAGCCAAGGGGGCAATGAGCAGTTCTTC
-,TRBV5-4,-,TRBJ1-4,CASSKGGGFQNEKLFF,TGTGCCAGCAGCAAAGGGGGGGGCTTCCAAAATGAAAAACTGTTTTTT
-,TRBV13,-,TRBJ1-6,CASSLDLQRGNSPLHF,TGTGCCAGCAGCTTAGACCTACAAAGGGGAAATTCACCCCTCCACTTT
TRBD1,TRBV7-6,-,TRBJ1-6,CASSLGTGQGPSPLHF,TGTGCCAGCAGCTTAGGCACCGGACAGGGGCCTTCACCCCTCCACTTT
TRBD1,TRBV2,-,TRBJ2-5,CASSATGVRETQYF,TGTGCCAGCAGTGCTACAGGGGTAAGGGAGACCCAGTACTTC
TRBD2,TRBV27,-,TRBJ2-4,CASSLLAGGDIQYF,TGTGCCAGCAGTCTTCTAGCGGGGGGCGACATTCAGTACTTC
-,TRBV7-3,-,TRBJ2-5,CASSPTRGVETQYF,TGTGCCAGCAGCCCCACTAGGGGCGTAGAGACCCAGTACTTC
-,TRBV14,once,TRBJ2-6,CASSQADRKGSFSGANVLTF,TGTGCCAGCAGCCAAGCAGATCGGAAGGGTTCCTTTAGTGGGGCCAACGTCCTGACTTTC
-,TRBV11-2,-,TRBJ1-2,CASSFGGINGYTF,TGTGCCAGCAGCTTTGGTGGAATCAATGGCTACACCTTC
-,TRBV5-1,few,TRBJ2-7,CASSSGGGPYEQYF,TGCGCCAGCAGCTCTGGGGGCGGGCCCTACGAGCAGTACTTC
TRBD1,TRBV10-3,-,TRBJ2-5,CAIRQGELGQETQYF,TGTGCCATCAGGCAGGGGGAGTTAGGCCAAGAGACCCAGTACTTC
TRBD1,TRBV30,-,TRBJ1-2,CAWTPTGGYYGYTF,TGTGCCTGGACCCCAACAGGGGGATACTATGGCTACACCTTC
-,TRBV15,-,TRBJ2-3,CATSRGPLRADTQYF,TGTGCCACCAGCAGGGGGCCTCTTAGGGCTGATACGCAGTATTTT